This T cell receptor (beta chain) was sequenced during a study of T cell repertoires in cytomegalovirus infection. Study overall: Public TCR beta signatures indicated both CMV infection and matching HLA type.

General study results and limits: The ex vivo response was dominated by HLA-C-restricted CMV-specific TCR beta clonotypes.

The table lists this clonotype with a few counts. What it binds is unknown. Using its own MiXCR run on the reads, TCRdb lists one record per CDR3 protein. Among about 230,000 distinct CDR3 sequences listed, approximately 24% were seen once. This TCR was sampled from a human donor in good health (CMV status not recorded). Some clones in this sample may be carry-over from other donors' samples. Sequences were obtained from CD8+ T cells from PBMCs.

This chain's CDR3 is CSVEEAWGYEQYF. CDR3 nucleotide sequence: TGCAGCGTTGAAGAAGCATGGGGCTACGAGCAGTACTTC. V gene TRBV29-1 combines with J gene TRBJ2-7; D not certain. Trimming removed 0 bases at V and 3 bases at J, with 9 bases between. This CDR3 comprises 13 residues. CDR1 and CDR2 (germline): SQVTM, ANQGSEA.